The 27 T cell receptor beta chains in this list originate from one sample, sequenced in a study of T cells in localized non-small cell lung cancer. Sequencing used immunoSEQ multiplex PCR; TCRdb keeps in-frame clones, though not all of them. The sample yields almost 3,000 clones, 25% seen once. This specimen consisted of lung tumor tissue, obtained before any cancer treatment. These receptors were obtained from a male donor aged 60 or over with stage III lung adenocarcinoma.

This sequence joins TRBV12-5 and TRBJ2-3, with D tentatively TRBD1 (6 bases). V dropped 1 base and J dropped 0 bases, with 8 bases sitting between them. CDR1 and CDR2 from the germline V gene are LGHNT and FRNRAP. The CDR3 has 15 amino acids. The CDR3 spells CASGLGDTSTDTQYF. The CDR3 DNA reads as TGTGCTAGTGGTTTGGGGGACACTAGCACAGATACGCAGTATTTT.

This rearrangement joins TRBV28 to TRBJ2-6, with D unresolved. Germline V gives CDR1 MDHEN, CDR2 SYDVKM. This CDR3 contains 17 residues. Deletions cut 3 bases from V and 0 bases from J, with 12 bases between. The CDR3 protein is CASSFIYGTSGANVLTF. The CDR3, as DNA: TGTGCCAGCAGTTTTATCTATGGTACCTCTGGGGCCAACGTCCTGACTTTC.

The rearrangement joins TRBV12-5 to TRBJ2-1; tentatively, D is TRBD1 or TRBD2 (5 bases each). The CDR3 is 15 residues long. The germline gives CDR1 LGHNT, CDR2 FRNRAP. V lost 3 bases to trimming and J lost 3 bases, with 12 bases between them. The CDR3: CASGFRGRFYNEQFF. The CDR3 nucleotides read TGTGCTAGTGGTTTTCGGGGACGCTTCTACAATGAGCAGTTCTTC.

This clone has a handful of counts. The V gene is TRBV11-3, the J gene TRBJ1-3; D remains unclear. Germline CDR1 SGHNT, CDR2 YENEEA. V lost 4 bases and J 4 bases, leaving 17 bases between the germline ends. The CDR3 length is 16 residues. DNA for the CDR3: TGTGCCAGCAGCTCTACGCGACCGGGAAGAGGAAACACCATATATTTT. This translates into CASSSTRPGRGNTIYF.

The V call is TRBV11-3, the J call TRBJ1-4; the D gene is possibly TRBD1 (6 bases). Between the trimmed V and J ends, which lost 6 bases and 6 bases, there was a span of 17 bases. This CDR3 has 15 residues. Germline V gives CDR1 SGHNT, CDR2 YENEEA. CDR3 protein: CASREYRGKDEKLFF. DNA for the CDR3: TGTGCCAGCAGGGAATATAGGGGGAAGGATGAAAAACTGTTTTTT.

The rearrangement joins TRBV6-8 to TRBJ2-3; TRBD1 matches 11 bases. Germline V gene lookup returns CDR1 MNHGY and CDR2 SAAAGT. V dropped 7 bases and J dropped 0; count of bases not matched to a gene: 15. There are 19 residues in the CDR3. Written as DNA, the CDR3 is TGTGCCAGCATCCGAATCGGACAGGGGGCCATTCTTAGCACAGATACGCAGTATTTT. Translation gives CASIRIGQGAILSTDTQYF.

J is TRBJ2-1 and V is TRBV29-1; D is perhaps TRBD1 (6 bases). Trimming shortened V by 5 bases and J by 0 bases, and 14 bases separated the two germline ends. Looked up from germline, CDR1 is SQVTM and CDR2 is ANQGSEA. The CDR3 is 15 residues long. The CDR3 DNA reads TGCAGCGTTCCCTCGAGGGGGTCCTCCTACAATGAGCAGTTCTTC. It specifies CSVPSRGSSYNEQFF.

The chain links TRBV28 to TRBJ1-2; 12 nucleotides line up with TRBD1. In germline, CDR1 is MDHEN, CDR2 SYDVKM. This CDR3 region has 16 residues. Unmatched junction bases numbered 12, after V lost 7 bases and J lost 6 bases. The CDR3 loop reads CASTRSGTGGAHGYTF. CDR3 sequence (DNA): TGTGCCAGCACACGTTCGGGGACAGGGGGCGCTCATGGCTACACCTTC.

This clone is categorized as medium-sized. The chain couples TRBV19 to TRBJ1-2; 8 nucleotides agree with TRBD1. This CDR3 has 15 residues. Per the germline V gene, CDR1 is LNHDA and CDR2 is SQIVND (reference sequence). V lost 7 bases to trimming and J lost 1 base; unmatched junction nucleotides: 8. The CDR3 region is CASIRTGRNNYGYTF. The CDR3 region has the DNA TGTGCCAGTATCCGGACAGGGCGGAATAACTATGGCTACACCTTC. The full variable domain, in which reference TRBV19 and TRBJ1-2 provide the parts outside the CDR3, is DGGITQSPKYLFRKEGQNVTLSCEQNLNHDAMYWYRQDPGQGLRLIYYSQIVNDFQKGDIAEGYSVSREKKESFPLTVTSAQKNPTAFYLCASIRTGRNNYGYTFGSGTRLTVV.

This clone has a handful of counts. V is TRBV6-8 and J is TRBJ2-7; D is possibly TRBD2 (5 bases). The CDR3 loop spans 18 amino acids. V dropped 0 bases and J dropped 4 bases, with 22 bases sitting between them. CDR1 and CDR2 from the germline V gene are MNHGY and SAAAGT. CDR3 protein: CASSYSLGLTENLYEQYF. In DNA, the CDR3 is TGTGCCAGCAGTTACTCGCTAGGACTCACCGAAAACCTATACGAGCAGTACTTC.

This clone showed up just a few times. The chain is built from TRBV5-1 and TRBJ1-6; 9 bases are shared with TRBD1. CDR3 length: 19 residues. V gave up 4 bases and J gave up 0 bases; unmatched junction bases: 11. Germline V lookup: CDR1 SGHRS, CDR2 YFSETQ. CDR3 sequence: CASSDAGQGGSSYNSPLHF. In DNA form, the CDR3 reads TGCGCCAGCAGCGACGCGGGACAGGGAGGGAGCTCCTATAATTCACCCCTCCACTTT.

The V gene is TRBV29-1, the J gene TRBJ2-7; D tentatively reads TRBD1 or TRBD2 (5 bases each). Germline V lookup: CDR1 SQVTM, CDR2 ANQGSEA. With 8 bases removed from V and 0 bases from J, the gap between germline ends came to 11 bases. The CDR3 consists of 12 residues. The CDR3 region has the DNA TGCAGCTTCGGGGCTAACTCCTACGAGCAGTACTTC. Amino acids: CSFGANSYEQYF.

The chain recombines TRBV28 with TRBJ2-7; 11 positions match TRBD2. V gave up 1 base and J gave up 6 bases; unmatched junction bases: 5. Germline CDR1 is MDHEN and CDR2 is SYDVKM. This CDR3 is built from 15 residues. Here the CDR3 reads CASSLSLAGAIEQYF. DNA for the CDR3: TGTGCCAGCAGTTTATCACTAGCGGGAGCGATCGAGCAGTACTTC.

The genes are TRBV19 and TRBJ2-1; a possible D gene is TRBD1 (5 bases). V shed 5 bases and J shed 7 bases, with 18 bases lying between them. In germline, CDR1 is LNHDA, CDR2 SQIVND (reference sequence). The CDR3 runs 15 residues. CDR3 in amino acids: CASSLAAGLRNEQFF. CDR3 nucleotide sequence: TGTGCCAGTAGTCTGGCGGCAGGGCTTAGGAATGAGCAGTTCTTC.

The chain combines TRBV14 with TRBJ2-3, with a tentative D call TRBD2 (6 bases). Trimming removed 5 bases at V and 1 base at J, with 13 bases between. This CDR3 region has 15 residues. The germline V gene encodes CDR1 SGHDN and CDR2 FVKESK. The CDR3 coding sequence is TGTGCCAGCAGCTTGGCGGGATGGCGCACAGATACGCAGTATTTT. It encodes CASSLAGWRTDTQYF.

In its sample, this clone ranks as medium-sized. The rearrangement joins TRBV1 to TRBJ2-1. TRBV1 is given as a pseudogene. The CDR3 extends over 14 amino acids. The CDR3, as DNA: TGCGCCAGCAGCCAGCCCGGGACCAACAATGAGCAGTTCTTC. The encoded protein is CASSQPGTNNEQFF.

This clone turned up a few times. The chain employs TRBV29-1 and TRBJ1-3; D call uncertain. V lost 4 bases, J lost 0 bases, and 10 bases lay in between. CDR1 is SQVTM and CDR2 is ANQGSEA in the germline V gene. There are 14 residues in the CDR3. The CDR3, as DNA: TGCAGCGTTGGTCTTGGTAGCTCTGGAAACACCATATATTTT. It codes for CSVGLGSSGNTIYF.

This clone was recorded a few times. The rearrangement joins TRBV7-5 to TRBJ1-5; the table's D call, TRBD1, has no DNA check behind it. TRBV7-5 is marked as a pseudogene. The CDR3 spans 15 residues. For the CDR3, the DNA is TGTGCCAGCAGCTTAGTGGGGGCCGCTGGGGAGCCCCAGCATTTT. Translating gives CASSLVGAAGEPQHF.

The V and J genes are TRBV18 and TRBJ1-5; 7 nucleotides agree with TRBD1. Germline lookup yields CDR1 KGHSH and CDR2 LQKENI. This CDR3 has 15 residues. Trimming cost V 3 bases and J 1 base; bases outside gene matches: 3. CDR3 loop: CASSPGTASNQPQHF. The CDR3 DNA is TGTGCCAGCTCACCCGGGACAGCCAGCAATCAGCCCCAGCATTTT.

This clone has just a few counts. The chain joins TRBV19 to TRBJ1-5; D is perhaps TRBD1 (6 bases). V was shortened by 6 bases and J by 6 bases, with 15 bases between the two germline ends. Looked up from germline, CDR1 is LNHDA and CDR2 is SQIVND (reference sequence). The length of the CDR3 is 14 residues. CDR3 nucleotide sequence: TGTGCCAGTAGCCAACAGGGTAAGGGTCAGCCCCAGCATTTT. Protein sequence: CASSQQGKGQPQHF.

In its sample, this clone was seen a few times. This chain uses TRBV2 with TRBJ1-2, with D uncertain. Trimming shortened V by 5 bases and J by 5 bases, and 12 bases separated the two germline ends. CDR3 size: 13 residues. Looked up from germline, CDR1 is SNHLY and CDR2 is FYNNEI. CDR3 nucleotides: TGTGCCAGCAGTATCGGGTGGATATATGGCTACACCTTC. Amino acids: CASSIGWIYGYTF.

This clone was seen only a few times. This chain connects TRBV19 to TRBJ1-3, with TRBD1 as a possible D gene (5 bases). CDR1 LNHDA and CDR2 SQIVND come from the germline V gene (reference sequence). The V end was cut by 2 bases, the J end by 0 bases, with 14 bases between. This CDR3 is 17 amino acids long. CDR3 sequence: CASSISGIPSSGNTIYF. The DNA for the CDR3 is TGTGCCAGTAGTATATCAGGGATCCCTTCCTCTGGAAACACCATATATTTT.

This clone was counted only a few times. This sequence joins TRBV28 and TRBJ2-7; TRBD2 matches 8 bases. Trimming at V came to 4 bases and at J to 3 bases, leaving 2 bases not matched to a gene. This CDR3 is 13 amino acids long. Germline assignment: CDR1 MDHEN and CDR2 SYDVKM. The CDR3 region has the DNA TGTGCCAGCAGTTGGGGACTAGTCTACGAGCAGTACTTC. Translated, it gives CASSWGLVYEQYF.

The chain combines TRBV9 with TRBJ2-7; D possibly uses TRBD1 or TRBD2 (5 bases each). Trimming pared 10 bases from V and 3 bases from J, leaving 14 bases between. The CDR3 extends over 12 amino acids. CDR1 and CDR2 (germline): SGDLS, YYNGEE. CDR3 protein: CALRGLYYEQYF. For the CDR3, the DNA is TGTGCCCTCCGGGGCTTATACTACGAGCAGTACTTC.

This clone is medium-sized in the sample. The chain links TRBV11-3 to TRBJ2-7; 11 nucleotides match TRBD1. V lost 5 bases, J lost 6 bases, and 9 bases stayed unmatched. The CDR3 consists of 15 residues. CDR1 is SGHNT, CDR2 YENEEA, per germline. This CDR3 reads CASSLDRGQSGEQYF. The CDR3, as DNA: TGTGCCAGCAGCCTGGACAGGGGGCAAAGCGGCGAGCAGTACTTC.

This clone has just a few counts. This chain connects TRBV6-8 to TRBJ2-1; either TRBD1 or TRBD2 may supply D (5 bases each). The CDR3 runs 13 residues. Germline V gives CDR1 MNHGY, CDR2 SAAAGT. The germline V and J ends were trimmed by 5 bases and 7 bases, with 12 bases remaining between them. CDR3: CASSERDGNEQFF. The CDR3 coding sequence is TGTGCCAGCAGTGAGAGGGACGGGAATGAGCAGTTCTTC.

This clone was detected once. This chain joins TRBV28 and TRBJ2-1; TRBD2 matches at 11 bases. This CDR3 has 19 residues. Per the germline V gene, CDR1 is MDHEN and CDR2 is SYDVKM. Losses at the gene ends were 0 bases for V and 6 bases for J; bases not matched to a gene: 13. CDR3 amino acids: CASSLWSPLAGDQVNEQFF. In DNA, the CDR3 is TGTGCCAGCAGTTTATGGAGCCCACTAGCGGGGGATCAAGTCAATGAGCAGTTCTTC.